This note documents a single T cell receptor beta chain sequence. Its antigen remains unknown. Per germline, CDR1 PRHDT and CDR2 FYEKMQ (reference sequence). The CDR3 runs 12 residues. V lost 3 bases and J lost 5, with 8 bases in between. The data were produced by immunoSEQ multiplex PCR, yet TCRdb's version contains in-frame clones alone and is incomplete. The table includes about 69,000 clones, 80% to 95% detected once. The sample belongs to a study of OX40 agonist ivuxolimab in advanced cancers. Across the study: Previous treatment with anti-PD-1, anti-PD-L1 or anti-CTLA-4 therapy was allowed; more than 35% had received some.

Study conclusions and caveats: Blood T cells, both CD4+ and CD8+, expanded clonally by week 6 at 0.1 to 3.0 mg/kg. The average count of expanded clones was higher among CD8+ T cells than among CD4+.

V usage is TRBV13 and J usage is TRBJ2-7; D remains unclear. The clonotype originates from an adult with an advanced solid tumor such as melanoma, head and neck, liver or kidney cancer. Sample: CD4+ or CD8+ T cells sorted from blood, taken in a trial of the OX40 agonist ivuxolimab. The CDR3 bases are TGTGCCAGCAGCTTGACAAGAGACGAGCAGTACTTC. This codes for CASSLTRDEQYF.